The 10 T cell receptor beta chains reported below all come from one sample, sequenced in a study of identical twins. TCRdb used MiXCR to reprocess the 5' RACE reads, holding one entry per CDR3 protein. The sample includes some 1,700,000 distinct CDR3 sequences, less than 35% seen only once; the top ten take 0.25% to 0.3%. Sequenced input: cord blood. These receptors were collected from a newborn girl in good health.

V gene TRBV4-2 combines with J gene TRBJ2-4; the match to TRBD2 covers 13 bases. After removal of 8 bases from V and 13 bases from J, the junction contained 11 bases not matched to a gene. Germline-derived CDR1 and CDR2 are LGHNA and YNFKEQ. The CDR3 runs 14 residues. Here the CDR3 reads CASRTSGGADEQYF. In DNA form, the CDR3 reads TGTGCCAGCCGCACTAGCGGGGGGGCGGATGAGCAGTACTTC.

The chain employs TRBV6-1 and TRBJ1-5; D is unresolved. The V gene lost 2 bases and the J gene lost 4 bases, with 9 bases spanning the gap. From germline, CDR1 is MNHNS and CDR2 SASEGT. The CDR3 is 14 residues long. The CDR3 nucleotides read TGTGCCAGCAGTGAAAAGGGATGGAATCAGCCCCAGCATTTT. Encoded protein: CASSEKGWNQPQHF.

Only a few counts were recorded for this clonotype. The rearrangement uses TRBV6-1 and TRBJ2-1; D is possibly TRBD2 (5 bases). CDR3 length equals 13 residues. Germline-derived CDR1 and CDR2 are MNHNS and SASEGT. V lost 3 bases and J lost 8, with 11 bases in between. The CDR3 protein is CASSDSGGHEQFF. In nucleotides, the CDR3 is TGTGCCAGCAGTGATTCCGGCGGGCATGAGCAGTTCTTC.

The chain links TRBV20-1 to TRBJ2-7; 9 bases match TRBD1. This CDR3 contains 14 residues. Trimming at V came to 4 bases and at J to 3 bases, leaving 7 bases not matched to a gene. The germline CDR1 and CDR2 sequences are DFQATT and SNEGSKA (reference sequence). Here the CDR3 DNA reads TGCAGTGCTACCCGGGACAGGGAGATCTACGAGCAGTACTTC. As protein: CSATRDREIYEQYF.

This rearrangement joins TRBV29-1 to TRBJ2-3, with 8 nucleotides matching TRBD1. Germline CDR1 is SQVTM and CDR2 is ANQGSEA. The CDR3 extends over 14 amino acids. Trimming took 6 bases from V and 4 from J; bases not matched to a gene: 9. CDR3 amino acids: CSVGSGQGPDTQYF. CDR3 sequence (DNA): TGCAGCGTAGGATCCGGACAGGGCCCAGATACGCAGTATTTT.

The rearrangement joins TRBV5-1 to TRBJ2-7; perhaps D is TRBD1 or TRBD2 (5 bases each). Near its end, the DNA agrees better with TRBJ2-4, so the J call may be wrong. The length of the CDR3 is 16 residues. Germline CDR1 SGHRS, CDR2 YFSETQ. The CDR3: CASSLGIRDGQNIQYF. CDR3 bases: TGCGCCAGCAGCTTGGGGATTCGGGACGGACAAAACATTCAGTACTTC.

This clonotype appeared many times. The gene calls are TRBV29-1 and TRBJ1-2; TRBD1 matches 7 bases. The CDR3 is 15 residues long. Germline V gene data show CDR1 as SQVTM and CDR2 as ANQGSEA. V lost 5 bases, J lost 0 bases, and 9 bases stayed unmatched. The CDR3 nucleotides are TGCAGCGTTATCCGGGACAGAACCTCTAACTATGGCTACACCTTC. Amino acid sequence: CSVIRDRTSNYGYTF.

This clonotype was seen a handful of times. This rearrangement joins TRBV7-8 to TRBJ1-1; D perhaps matches TRBD1 (6 bases). CDR3 length: 16 amino acids. Trimming pared 1 base from V and 1 base from J, leaving 13 bases between. Looked up from germline, CDR1 is SGHVS and CDR2 is FQNEAQ. The CDR3 is CASSLGHRARNTEAFF. For the CDR3, the DNA is TGTGCCAGCAGCTTAGGGCACAGGGCGAGGAACACTGAAGCTTTCTTT.

To note about this clonotype: The junction and the germline gene differ at one end; a read error may be behind it. The V gene is TRBV20-1, the J gene TRBJ2-1; D gene unclear. There are 8 residues in the CDR3. Germline CDR1 DFQATT, CDR2 SNEGSKA (reference sequence). CDR3: CSARRASF. The CDR3 bases are TGCAGTGCTAGAAGGGCTAGCTTC.

Concerning this clonotype: A much larger clone sits a single nucleotide away, making a read error possible. The chain has TRBV12-3 or TRBV12-4 and TRBJ2-4; D gene ambiguous. V was pared by 11 bases and J by 13 bases, with 27 bases between. The CDR3 is made up of 14 amino acids. CDR3 sequence (DNA): TGTGCCCCTGCCCAGGCAGACTTTCAAGAGATCCAGTACTTC. It is translated as CAPAQADFQEIQYF.